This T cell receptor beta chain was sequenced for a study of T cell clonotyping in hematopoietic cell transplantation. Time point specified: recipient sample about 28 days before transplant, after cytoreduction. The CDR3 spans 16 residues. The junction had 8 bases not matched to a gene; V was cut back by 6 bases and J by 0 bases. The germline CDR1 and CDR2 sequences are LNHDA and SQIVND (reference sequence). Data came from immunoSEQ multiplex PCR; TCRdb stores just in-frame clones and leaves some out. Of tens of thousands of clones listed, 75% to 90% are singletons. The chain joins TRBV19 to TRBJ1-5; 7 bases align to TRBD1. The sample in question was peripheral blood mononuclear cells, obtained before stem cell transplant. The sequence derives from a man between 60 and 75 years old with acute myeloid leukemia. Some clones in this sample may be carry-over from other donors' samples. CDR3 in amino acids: CASSRDRAYSNQPQHF. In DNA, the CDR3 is TGTGCCAGTAGCCGGGACAGAGCGTATAGCAATCAGCCCCAGCATTTT.